A selection of T cell receptor beta chains follows, all from one sample in a study of blood T cell repertoires in COVID-19. Using immunoSEQ multiplex PCR, the repertoire was profiled, and TCRdb retains in-frame clones only, with some absent. This table has 130,000 to 150,000 clones, 84% appearing once. The sample comprised peripheral blood. These receptors were taken from a human donor in a cohort sampled during active COVID-19. The CDR3 runs from the conserved cysteine through the conserved F or W. The D gene is left open where the match is weak. Clone size is shown for a subset of rows, as once, few, many or a class of expanded clone.

V gene	D gene	J gene	clone size	CDR3 protein	CDR3 DNA
TRBV4-1	TRBD1	TRBJ1-1	-	CASSEEGQGYTEAFF	TGCGCCAGCAGCGAAGAAGGACAGGGATACACTGAAGCTTTCTTT
TRBV3-1/TRBV3-2	-	TRBJ1-1	few	CASSQPQGNTEAFF	TGTGCCAGCAGCCAACCACAGGGAAACACTGAAGCTTTCTTT
TRBV18	TRBD1	TRBJ1-5	-	CASSPQGAPNQPQHF	TGTGCCAGCTCACCACAGGGGGCACCCAATCAGCCCCAGCATTTT
TRBV19	-	TRBJ1-1	many	CASSIDAGFVNTEAFF	TGTGCCAGTAGTATAGACGCAGGGTTCGTGAACACTGAAGCTTTCTTT
TRBV19	-	TRBJ2-5	-	CASSMWGLQETQYF	TGTGCCAGTAGTATGTGGGGACTCCAAGAGACCCAGTACTTC
TRBV18	-	TRBJ1-4	once	CASSPLSPGFTNEKLFF	TGTGCCAGCTCACCTCTTTCGCCAGGGTTCACTAATGAAAAACTGTTTTTT
TRBV4-3	-	TRBJ2-5	-	CASSQDRGLVGETQYF	TGCGCCAGCAGCCAAGATCGGGGGTTGGTAGGGGAGACCCAGTACTTC
TRBV7-2	TRBD2	TRBJ2-5	-	CASSRERGRRETQYF	TGTGCCAGCAGCCGCGAGCGGGGGCGACGGGAGACCCAGTACTTC
TRBV6-4	-	TRBJ1-2	-	CASSTGLGGYTF	TGTGCCAGCAGTACAGGGCTCGGTGGCTACACCTTC
TRBV18	-	TRBJ2-6	-	CASSSTSGNVLTF	TGTGCCAGCTCATCCACTTCGGGCAACGTCCTGACTTTC
TRBV20-1	-	TRBJ2-5	once	CSAFMETQYF	TGCAGTGCTTTCATGGAGACCCAGTACTTC
TRBV11-3	-	TRBJ1-6	-	CASSLAPTNSPLHF	TGTGCCAGCAGCTTGGCCCCAACTAATTCACCCCTCCACTTT
TRBV7-2	-	TRBJ1-1	-	CASSLAGLTEAFF	TGTGCCAGCAGCTTAGCGGGACTTACAGAAGCTTTCTTT
TRBV11-2	-	TRBJ2-3	few	CASSLLAEDTQYF	TGTGCCAGCAGCTTGTTAGCTGAAGATACGCAGTATTTT
TRBV28	TRBD2	TRBJ2-3	-	CASSSSGSGGTDTQYF	TGTGCCAGCAGTTCTAGCGGGTCGGGGGGCACAGATACGCAGTATTTT
TRBV6-6	-	TRBJ1-2	few	CASSYSQGGGGDTF	TGTGCCAGCAGTTACTCTCAGGGAGGGGGAGGGGACACCTTC
TRBV7-2	TRBD1	TRBJ1-1	-	CASSEQGAGTEAFF	TGTGCCAGCAGCGAACAGGGGGCCGGCACTGAAGCTTTCTTT
TRBV3-1/TRBV3-2	-	TRBJ1-2	-	CASSPGQGGGYTF	TGTGCCAGCAGCCCCGGGCAGGGCGGTGGCTACACCTTC
TRBV5-6	-	TRBJ1-3	-	CASSFSRTGNTIYF	TGTGCCAGCAGCTTTAGCCGCACTGGAAACACCATATATTTT
TRBV7-2	TRBD1	TRBJ1-2	few	CASSLPGTGGSAGYTF	TGTGCCAGCAGCTTACCCGGGACAGGGGGCTCAGCTGGCTACACCTTC
TRBV5-4	-	TRBJ1-1	-	CASSPPGRAIEAFF	TGTGCCAGCAGCCCTCCAGGGAGGGCGATTGAAGCTTTCTTT
TRBV5-1	TRBD1	TRBJ1-1	-	CASTRGPGAEAFF	TGCGCCAGCACGAGGGGGCCAGGGGCTGAAGCTTTCTTT
TRBV7-2	-	TRBJ1-2	-	CASSPYMTGYGYTF	TGTGCCAGCAGCCCCTACATGACAGGCTATGGCTACACCTTC
TRBV9	TRBD1	TRBJ2-1	-	CASSVEGTVGSYNEQFF	TGTGCCAGCAGCGTAGAAGGGACAGTAGGATCCTACAATGAGCAGTTCTTC
TRBV3-1/TRBV3-2	-	TRBJ1-4	-	CASSQSREKLFF	TGTGCCAGCAGCCAATCCAGGGAAAAACTGTTTTTT
TRBV18	-	TRBJ2-2	-	CASSPGSGSGELFF	TGTGCCAGCTCACCAGGGTCCGGGTCCGGGGAGCTGTTTTTT
TRBV12-2	-	TRBJ1-6	few	CASRPGGGVDSPLHF	TGTGCAAGTCGCCCCGGGGGAGGGGTTGATTCACCCCTCCACTTT
TRBV11-3	-	TRBJ1-2	-	CASSLDREQIYGYTF	TGTGCCAGCAGCTTAGATCGGGAACAGATCTATGGCTACACCTTC
TRBV9	-	TRBJ1-3	-	CASSPSWGPGNTIYF	TGTGCCAGCAGCCCCTCTTGGGGGCCAGGCAACACCATATATTTT
TRBV25-1	-	TRBJ1-5	-	CASSPRGRGNQPQHF	TGTGCCAGCAGTCCCAGGGGAAGGGGCAATCAGCCCCAGCATTTT
TRBV7-8	-	TRBJ1-5	-	CASRGGGGSGSNQPQHF	TGTGCCAGCAGGGGGGGAGGAGGGAGCGGGAGCAATCAGCCCCAGCATTTT
TRBV15	-	TRBJ2-5	-	CATSRGQNNQETQYF	TGTGCCACCAGCAGAGGACAGAACAACCAAGAGACCCAGTACTTC
TRBV28	TRBD1	TRBJ1-2	-	CASSFGQGNYGYTF	TGTGCCAGCAGTTTCGGACAGGGCAACTATGGCTACACCTTC
TRBV6-1	-	TRBJ1-2	-	CASSETTRGKGYGYTF	TGTGCCAGCAGTGAAACGACCAGGGGAAAAGGCTATGGCTACACCTTC
TRBV28	-	TRBJ1-5	-	CASSPSQPQHF	TGTGCCAGCAGCCCTAGTCAGCCCCAGCATTTT
TRBV7-9	-	TRBJ2-4	-	CASSLEGGREGIQYF	TGTGCCAGCAGCTTAGAGGGTGGCAGGGAAGGCATTCAGTACTTC
TRBV20-1	-	TRBJ2-7	once	CSASAGTATYEQYF	TGCAGTGCTAGTGCCGGGACTGCAACCTACGAGCAGTACTTC
TRBV19	TRBD1	TRBJ1-5	-	CASHDRGYSNQPQHF	TGTGCCAGTCACGACAGGGGGTATAGCAATCAGCCCCAGCATTTT
TRBV5-1	TRBD2	TRBJ2-1	-	CASWEGAGRNEQFF	TGCGCCAGCTGGGAGGGAGCAGGGCGGAATGAGCAGTTCTTC
TRBV7-9	TRBD1	TRBJ1-2	-	CASSSTRTGTNYGYTF	TGTGCCAGCAGCTCCACCCGGACAGGGACTAACTATGGCTACACCTTC
TRBV15	-	TRBJ2-5	few	CATSRDPSAQETQYF	TGTGCCACCAGCAGAGATCCTAGCGCACAAGAGACCCAGTACTTC
TRBV29-1	-	TRBJ2-3	-	CSVEDRGEIVRPGTQYF	TGCAGCGTTGAAGATCGGGGAGAGATAGTCCGCCCAGGTACGCAGTATTTT
TRBV6-5	TRBD1	TRBJ1-1	once	CASREDRGYTEAFF	TGTGCCAGCAGGGAGGACAGGGGATACACTGAAGCTTTCTTT
TRBV29-1	-	TRBJ2-1	-	CSVDTGPGNEQFF	TGCAGCGTTGATACAGGGCCCGGCAATGAGCAGTTCTTC
TRBV11-3	-	TRBJ2-7	once	CASSPVSPYEQYF	TGTGCCAGCAGCCCGGTGTCCCCCTACGAGCAGTACTTC
TRBV30	-	TRBJ2-3	-	CAWSVLPAGTDTQYF	TGTGCCTGGAGTGTACTCCCGGCGGGCACAGATACGCAGTATTTT
TRBV19	TRBD1	TRBJ2-5	-	CASSSHGSGGWETQYF	TGTGCCAGTAGTTCCCATGGGTCAGGGGGCTGGGAGACCCAGTACTTC
TRBV15	TRBD1	TRBJ1-6	-	CATSRRTGTALSSYNSPLHF	TGTGCCACCAGCAGACGCACCGGGACAGCGCTGAGCTCCTATAATTCACCCCTCCACTTT
TRBV27	-	TRBJ2-4	-	CASSGAGVAKNIQYF	TGTGCCAGCAGTGGGGCTGGGGTCGCCAAAAACATTCAGTACTTC
TRBV4-3	-	TRBJ2-1	-	CASSQDPNGGWDEQFF	TGCGCCAGCAGCCAAGATCCGAATGGGGGGTGGGATGAGCAGTTCTTC